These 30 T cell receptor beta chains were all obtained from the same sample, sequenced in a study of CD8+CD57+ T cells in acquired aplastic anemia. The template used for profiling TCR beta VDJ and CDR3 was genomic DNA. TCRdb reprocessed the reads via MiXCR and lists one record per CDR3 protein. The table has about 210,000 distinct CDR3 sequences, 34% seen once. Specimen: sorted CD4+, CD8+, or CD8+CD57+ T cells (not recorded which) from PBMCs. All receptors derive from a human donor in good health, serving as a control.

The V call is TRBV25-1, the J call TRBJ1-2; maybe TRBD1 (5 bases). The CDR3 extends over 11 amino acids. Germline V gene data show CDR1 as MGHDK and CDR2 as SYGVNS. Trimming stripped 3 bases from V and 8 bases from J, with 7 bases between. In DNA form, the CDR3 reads TGTGCCAGCAGTGATGGGGGGGGCTACACCTTC. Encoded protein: CASSDGGGYTF.

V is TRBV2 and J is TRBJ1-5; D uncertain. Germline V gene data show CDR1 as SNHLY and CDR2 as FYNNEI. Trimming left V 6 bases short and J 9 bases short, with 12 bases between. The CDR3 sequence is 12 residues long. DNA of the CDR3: TGTGCCAGCAGCCAAGAAGGTGGGCCCCAGCATTTT. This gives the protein CASSQEGGPQHF.

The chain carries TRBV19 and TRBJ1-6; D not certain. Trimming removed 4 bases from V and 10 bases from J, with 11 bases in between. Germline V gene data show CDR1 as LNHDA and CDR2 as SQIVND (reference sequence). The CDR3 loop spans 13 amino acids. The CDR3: CASSSTAGSPLHF. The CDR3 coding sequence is TGTGCCAGTAGTAGTACAGCGGGCTCACCCCTCCACTTT.

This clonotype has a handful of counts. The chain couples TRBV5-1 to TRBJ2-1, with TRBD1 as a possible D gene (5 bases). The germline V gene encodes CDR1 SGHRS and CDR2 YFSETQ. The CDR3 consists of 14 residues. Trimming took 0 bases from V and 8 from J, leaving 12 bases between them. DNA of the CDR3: TGCGCCAGCAGCTTGGTATTGTCCAGGGATGAGCAGTTCTTC. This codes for CASSLVLSRDEQFF.

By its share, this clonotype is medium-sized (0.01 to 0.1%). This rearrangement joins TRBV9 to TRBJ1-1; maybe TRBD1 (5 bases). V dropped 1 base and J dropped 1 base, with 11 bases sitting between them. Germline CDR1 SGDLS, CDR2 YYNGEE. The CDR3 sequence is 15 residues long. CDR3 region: CASSVSEGTNTEAFF. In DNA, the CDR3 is TGTGCCAGCAGCGTAAGTGAGGGGACGAACACTGAAGCTTTCTTT.

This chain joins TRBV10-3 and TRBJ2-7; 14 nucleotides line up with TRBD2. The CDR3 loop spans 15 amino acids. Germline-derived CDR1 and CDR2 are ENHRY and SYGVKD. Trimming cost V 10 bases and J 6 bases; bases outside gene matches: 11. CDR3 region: CASRLRLAGGLEQYF. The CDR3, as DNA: TGTGCCAGCAGGCTTCGACTAGCGGGGGGGCTCGAGCAGTACTTC.

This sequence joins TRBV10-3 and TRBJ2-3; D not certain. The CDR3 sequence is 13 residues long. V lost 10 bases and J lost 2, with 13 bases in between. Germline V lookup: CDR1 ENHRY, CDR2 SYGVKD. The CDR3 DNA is TGTGCCACCGGACCGTTTACCACAGATACGCAGTATTTT. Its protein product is CATGPFTTDTQYF.

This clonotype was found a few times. CDR3 region: CASSFRTDSTEAFF. Here the CDR3 DNA reads TGTGCCAGCAGCTTTCGTACGGATAGCACTGAAGCTTTCTTT. The chain has TRBV5-5 and TRBJ1-1, with D unresolved. Germline loops: CDR1 SGHKS, CDR2 YYEKEE (reference sequence). V was cut by 2 bases and J by 4 bases, with 12 bases left in between. The CDR3 runs 14 residues.

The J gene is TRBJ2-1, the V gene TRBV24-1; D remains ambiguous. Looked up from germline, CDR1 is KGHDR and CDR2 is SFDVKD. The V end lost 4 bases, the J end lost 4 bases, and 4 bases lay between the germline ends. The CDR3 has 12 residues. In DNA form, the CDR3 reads TGTGCCACCAGTGACACTTACAATGAGCAGTTCTTC. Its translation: CATSDTYNEQFF.

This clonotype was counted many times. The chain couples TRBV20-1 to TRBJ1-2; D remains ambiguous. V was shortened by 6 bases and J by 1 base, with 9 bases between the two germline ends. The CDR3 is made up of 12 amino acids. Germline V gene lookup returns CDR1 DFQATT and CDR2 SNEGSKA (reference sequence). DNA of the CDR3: TGCAGTGCACTAACGGTTAACTATGGCTACACCTTC. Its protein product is CSALTVNYGYTF.

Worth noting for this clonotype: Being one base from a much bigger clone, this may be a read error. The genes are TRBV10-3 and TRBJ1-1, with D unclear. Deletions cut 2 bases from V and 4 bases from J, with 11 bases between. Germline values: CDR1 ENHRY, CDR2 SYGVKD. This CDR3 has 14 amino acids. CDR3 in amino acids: CAISEDGLSTEAFF. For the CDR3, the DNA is TGTGCCATCAGTGAGGACGGATTGAGCACTGAAGCTTTCTTT.

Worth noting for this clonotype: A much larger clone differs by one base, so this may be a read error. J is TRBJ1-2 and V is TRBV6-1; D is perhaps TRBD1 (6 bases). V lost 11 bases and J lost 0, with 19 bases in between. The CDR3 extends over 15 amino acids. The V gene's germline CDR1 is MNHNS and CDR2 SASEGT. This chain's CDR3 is CARTKLGGSNYGYTF. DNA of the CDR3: TGTGCCCGCACCAAACTGGGGGGCTCTAACTATGGCTACACCTTC.

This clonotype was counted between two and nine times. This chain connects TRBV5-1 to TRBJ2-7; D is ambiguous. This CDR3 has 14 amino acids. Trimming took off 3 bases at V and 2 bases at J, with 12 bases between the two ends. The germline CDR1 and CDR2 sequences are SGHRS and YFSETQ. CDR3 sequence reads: CASSWPGRAYEQYF. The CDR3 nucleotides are TGCGCCAGCAGCTGGCCGGGCCGAGCCTACGAGCAGTACTTC.

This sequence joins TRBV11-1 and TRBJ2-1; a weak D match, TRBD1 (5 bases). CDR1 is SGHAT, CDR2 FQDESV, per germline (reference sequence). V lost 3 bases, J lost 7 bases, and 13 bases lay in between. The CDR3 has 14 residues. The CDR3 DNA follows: TGTGCCAGCAGCTTGGACATCAGGTATAATGAGCAGTTCTTC. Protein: CASSLDIRYNEQFF.

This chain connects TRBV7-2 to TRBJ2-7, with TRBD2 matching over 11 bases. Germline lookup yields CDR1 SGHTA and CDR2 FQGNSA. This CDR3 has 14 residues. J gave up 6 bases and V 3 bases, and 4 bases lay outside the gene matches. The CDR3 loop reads CASSFTSGSSEQYF. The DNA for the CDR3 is TGTGCCAGCAGCTTCACTAGCGGGAGCTCCGAGCAGTACTTC. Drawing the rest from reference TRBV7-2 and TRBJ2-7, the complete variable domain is GAGVSQSPSNKVTEKGKDVELRCDPISGHTALYWYRQSLGQGLEFLIYFQGNSAPDKSGLPSDRFSAERTGGSVSTLTIQRTQQEDSAVYLCASSFTSGSSEQYFGPGTRLTVT.

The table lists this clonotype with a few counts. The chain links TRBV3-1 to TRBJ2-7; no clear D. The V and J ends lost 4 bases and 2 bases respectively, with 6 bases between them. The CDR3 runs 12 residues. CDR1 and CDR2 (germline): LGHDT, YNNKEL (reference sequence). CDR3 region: CASSRATYEQYF. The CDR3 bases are TGTGCCAGCAGCCGGGCCACCTACGAGCAGTACTTC.

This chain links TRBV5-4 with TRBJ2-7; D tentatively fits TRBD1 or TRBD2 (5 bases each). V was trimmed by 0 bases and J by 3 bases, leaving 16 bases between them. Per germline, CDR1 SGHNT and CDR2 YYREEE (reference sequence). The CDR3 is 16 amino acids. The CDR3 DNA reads TGTGCCAGCAGCTTGGGACATACCGGGACGTACTACGAGCAGTACTTC. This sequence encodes CASSLGHTGTYYEQYF.

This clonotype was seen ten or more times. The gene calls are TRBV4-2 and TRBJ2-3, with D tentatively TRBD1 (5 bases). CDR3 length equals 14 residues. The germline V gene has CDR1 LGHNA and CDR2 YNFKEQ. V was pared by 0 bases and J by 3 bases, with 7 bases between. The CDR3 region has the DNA TGTGCCAGCAGCCAAGACCAGGGAACAGATACGCAGTATTTT. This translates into CASSQDQGTDTQYF.

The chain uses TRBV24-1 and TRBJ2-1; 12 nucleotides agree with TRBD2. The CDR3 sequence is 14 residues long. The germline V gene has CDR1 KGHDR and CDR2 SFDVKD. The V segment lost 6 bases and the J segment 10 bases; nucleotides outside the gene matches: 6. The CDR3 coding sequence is TGTGCCACCAGTCCGGGACTAGCGGGTGGCGAGCAGTTCTTC. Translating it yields CATSPGLAGGEQFF.

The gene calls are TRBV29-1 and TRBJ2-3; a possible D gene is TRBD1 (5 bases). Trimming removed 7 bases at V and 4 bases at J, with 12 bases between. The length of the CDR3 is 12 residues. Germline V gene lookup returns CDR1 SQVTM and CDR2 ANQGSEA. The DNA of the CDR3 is TGCAGCGCCACGGACACCTCAGATACGCAGTATTTT. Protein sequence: CSATDTSDTQYF.

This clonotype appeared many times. The CDR3 coding sequence is TGCAGTGCTAGACAAGACAGGGGCATAGTAGATACGCAGTATTTT. This translates into CSARQDRGIVDTQYF. This sequence joins TRBV20-1 and TRBJ2-3; 8 bases align to TRBD1. After removal of 2 bases from V and 5 bases from J, the junction contained 9 bases not matched to a gene. CDR1 is DFQATT, CDR2 SNEGSKA, per germline (reference sequence). The CDR3 runs 15 residues.

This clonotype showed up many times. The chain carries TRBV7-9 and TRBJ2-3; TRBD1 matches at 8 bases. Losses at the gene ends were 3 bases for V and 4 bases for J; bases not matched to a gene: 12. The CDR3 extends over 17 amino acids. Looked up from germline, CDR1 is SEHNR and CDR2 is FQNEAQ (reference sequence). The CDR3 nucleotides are TGTGCCAGCAGCTTGGGCCTTACAGGGGGGCTTGCAGATACGCAGTATTTT. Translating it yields CASSLGLTGGLADTQYF.

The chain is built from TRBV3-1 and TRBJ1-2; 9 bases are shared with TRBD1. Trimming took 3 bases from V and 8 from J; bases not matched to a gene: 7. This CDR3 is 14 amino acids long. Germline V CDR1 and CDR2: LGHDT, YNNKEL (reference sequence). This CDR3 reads CASSQGQGQKGYTF. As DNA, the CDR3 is TGTGCCAGCAGCCAGGGACAGGGACAAAAGGGCTACACCTTC.

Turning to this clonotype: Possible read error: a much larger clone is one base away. CDR3 bases: TGTGCCAGCAGGGTAGGGGAGGATGGCTACACCTTC. Residues: CASRVGEDGYTF. The chain is built from TRBV7-9 and TRBJ1-2; possible D gene TRBD1, 5 bases. V was pared by 6 bases and J by 6 bases, with 11 bases between. Germline CDR1 SEHNR, CDR2 FQNEAQ (reference sequence). The CDR3 has 12 amino acids.

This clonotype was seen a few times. In DNA, the CDR3 is TGTGCCAGCAGCGTCGTCAGCGAGCAGTACTTC. This encodes CASSVVSEQYF. The rearrangement links TRBV7-2 to TRBJ2-7; D unclear. The V end lost 5 bases, the J end lost 6 bases, and 8 bases lay between the germline ends. This CDR3 contains 11 residues. Per germline, CDR1 SGHTA and CDR2 FQGNSA. Supplemented by reference TRBV7-2 and TRBJ2-7, the full variable domain reads GAGVSQSPSNKVTEKGKDVELRCDPISGHTALYWYRQSLGQGLEFLIYFQGNSAPDKSGLPSDRFSAERTGGSVSTLTIQRTQQEDSAVYLCASSVVSEQYFGPGTRLTVT.

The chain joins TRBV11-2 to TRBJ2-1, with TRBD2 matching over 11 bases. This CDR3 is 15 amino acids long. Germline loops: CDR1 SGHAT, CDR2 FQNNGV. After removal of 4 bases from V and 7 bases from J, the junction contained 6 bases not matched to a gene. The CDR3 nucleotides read TGTGCCAGCAGCTCCTATAGCGGGAGGGTGAATGAGCAGTTCTTC. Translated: CASSSYSGRVNEQFF.

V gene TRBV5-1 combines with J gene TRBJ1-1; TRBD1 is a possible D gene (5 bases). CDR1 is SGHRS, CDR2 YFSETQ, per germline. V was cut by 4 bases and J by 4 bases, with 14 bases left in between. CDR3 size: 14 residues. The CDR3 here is CASSPVAQVTEAFF. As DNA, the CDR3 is TGCGCCAGCAGCCCCGTGGCACAGGTCACTGAAGCTTTCTTT. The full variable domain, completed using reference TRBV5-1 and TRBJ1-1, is KAGVTQTPRYLIKTRGQQVTLSCSPISGHRSVSWYQQTPGQGLQFLFEYFSETQRNKGNFPGRFSGRQFSNSRSEMNVSTLELGDSALYLCASSPVAQVTEAFFGQGTRLTVV.

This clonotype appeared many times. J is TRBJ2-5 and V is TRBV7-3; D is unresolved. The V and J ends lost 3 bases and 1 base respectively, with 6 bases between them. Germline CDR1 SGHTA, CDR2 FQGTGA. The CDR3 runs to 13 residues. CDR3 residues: CASSFGPQETQYF. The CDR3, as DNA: TGTGCCAGCAGCTTTGGCCCCCAAGAGACCCAGTACTTC.

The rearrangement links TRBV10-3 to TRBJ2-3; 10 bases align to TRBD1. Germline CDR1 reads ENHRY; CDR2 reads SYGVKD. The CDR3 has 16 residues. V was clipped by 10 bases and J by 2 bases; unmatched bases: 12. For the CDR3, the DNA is TGTGCCAGCAGGCCAGGCGGGACAGGGGTCACAGATACGCAGTATTTT. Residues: CASRPGGTGVTDTQYF.

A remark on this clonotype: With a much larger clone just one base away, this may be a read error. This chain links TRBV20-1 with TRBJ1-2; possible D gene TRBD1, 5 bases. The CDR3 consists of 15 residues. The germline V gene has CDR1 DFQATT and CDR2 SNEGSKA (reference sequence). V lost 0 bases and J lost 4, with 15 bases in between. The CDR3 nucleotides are TGCAGTGCTAGAGATTCTAGGGCAGGGAGCTATGGCTACACCTTC. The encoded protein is CSARDSRAGSYGYTF.